This T cell receptor beta chain comes out of a study of molecular identifiers for immune sequencing clone quantification. In TCRdb, the PCR reads were re-called with MiXCR into one record per CDR3 protein. Of some 89,000 distinct CDR3 sequences in the sample, 20% to 25% were seen once. CDR3 size: 16 residues. The V and J ends lost 1 base and 5 bases respectively, with 17 bases between them. Looked up from germline, CDR1 is LGHDT and CDR2 is YNNKEL (reference sequence). This rearrangement joins TRBV3-1 to TRBJ2-5; D remains unclear. Sequenced: naive CD8+ T cells from blood, with Jurkat cell RNA spiked in. Subset denoted: FACS-sorted CD8+CD4-CCR7+CD45RA+ naive T cells. The sequence came from a human donor in good health. Some libraries in this study had Jurkat cell RNA spiked in. DNA for the CDR3: TGTGCCAGCAGCCAAGCATCAGTTACTCTCGGGGAGACCCAGTACTTC. Translated, it gives CASSQASVTLGETQYF.